The sequence of this T cell receptor beta chain was determined in a study of CD8+ T cells in alopecia areata listed by TCRdb under 2018. About the investigation overall: The treated patients took part in an open-label pilot trial in which moderate-to-severe alopecia areata was treated with oral tofacitinib at 5 to 10 mg twice daily. Patients received tofacitinib for 6 to 18 months and were then followed off drug for 6 months to check for delayed response and recurrence. Disease severity in treated patients was measured with the SALT score, which quantifies the percentage of affected scalp surface area. High-throughput TCRbeta sequencing was used to examine T cell clonal expansion in alopecia areata in both the C3H/HeJ mouse model and human patients. In humans, TCRbeta sequencing was performed on scalp tissue and on sorted CD4+ and CD8+ peripheral blood T cells from healthy controls and from patients with patchy or totalis/universalis alopecia areata. Biopsies were taken from tofacitinib-treated patients at baseline and again at 4 and 24 weeks into treatment, and several of those patients also had a later scalp biopsy. Scalp clonality was compared across normal scalp (n=4), patchy alopecia areata scalp (n=8), and alopecia totalis/universalis scalp (n=8). RNA was obtained with the PAXgene miRNA kit for fixed scalp, the miRNeasy kit for PBMCs, and the RNeasy kit for mouse skin. Amplification of TCRbeta CDR3 regions was done by immunoSEQ multiplex PCR using 35 Vbeta forward primers and 13 Jbeta reverse primers. Study-level results and caveats: With tofacitinib, both scalp clonality and the number of expanded CD8+ clones among the top 100 scalp clones went down significantly. Compared with normal scalp, lesional scalp, particularly in alopecia totalis/universalis, had higher clonality and more expanded CD8+ clones, which suggests antigenic drive. Shared TCR sequences between patients were less evident than in mice, which may be partly attributable to HLA diversity in the patient population. Because the treated cohort was small and had only one nonresponder, larger studies are needed to examine links between baseline CD8+ expansion and response. Unlike mouse skin, which is dominated by gammadelta T cells, normal human skin has resident alphabeta T cells that are also sequenced, and this complicates analysis of the scalp TCR repertoire. Many expanded lesional clones were found to persist in scalp and blood during tofacitinib treatment, and relapse after treatment cessation may be partly explained by this persistence.

On this clone itself: The antigen it binds to is not known. The input lacks base qualities; no much larger clone sits a single base away.

The library was prepared using the immunoSEQ multiplex PCR assay. For TCR sequencing, RNA was extracted from every sample and reverse transcribed into cDNA to serve as template. SuperScript III was used to make first-strand cDNA, primed with a 2:1 mix of oligo-dT and random hexamers. A synthetic immune receptor repertoire was used to gauge amplification bias, and whatever bias remained was removed computationally. The published analysis was carried out like this. Raw reads were preprocessed for error removal, and CDR3 was defined according to IMGT conventions as running from the conserved cysteine to phenylalanine. Clonality was computed as 1 minus the Shannon entropy, with the entropy normalized by log2 of the number of productive unique TCRs. Whether each scalp clone was CD4 or CD8 was inferred by checking scalp TCRbeta sequences against the CD4 and CD8 repertoires from sorted blood. Drawn from immuneACCESS, this table holds only the in-frame rearrangements with V and J called that TCRdb kept. Clones are partly lost; checked studies trace under half to an unresolved V gene and leave the rest unexplained. The D gene and trimming were derived from the DNA, and the V and J assignments and clone size from that table. The sample table contains roughly 70,000 clones; only one count was recorded for 25% to 30% of them. About 15% of the sample is in the top ten clones.

V is trimmed back by 1 base and J by 5 bases, and the junction contains 4 bases that no gene match accounts for. Its CDR3 holds 16 amino acids, cysteine through phenylalanine. Only the CDR3 region is kept as DNA, spanning 48 bases read in frame from base 1. The germline V gene gives CDR1 as LGHNA and CDR2 as YSLEER. Taken with the paper, the label for time point translates to: about 4 weeks on oral tofacitinib. Read against the paper, the sample's treatment or condition label means: oral pan-JAK inhibitor, 5-10 mg twice daily. From alopecia areata patients, peripheral blood was collected along with lesional scalp punch biopsies. PBMCs were isolated by density centrifugation and stained for CD3, CD4 and CD8, after which CD4+ and CD8+ T cells were sorted on a FACSAria.

The receptor was isolated from a human donor with alopecia areata. The chain employs TRBV4-3 and TRBJ2-5; 13 bases in the middle match TRBD2. Sample: CD8+ T cells sorted from blood, taken at week 4, from a patient treated with tofacitinib. The DNA is as follows: TGCGCCAGCAGCCAAGGGACTAGCGGGAGTTTCGAGACCCAGTACTTC. It codes for CASSQGTSGSFETQYF.